This T cell receptor beta chain stems from a study of T cell responses to AZD1222 COVID-19 vaccine. This clone was recorded only once. What it binds is unknown. This CDR3 spans 19 amino acids. Germline CDR1 SGHAT, CDR2 FQNNGV. V dropped 4 bases and J dropped 5; count of bases not matched to a gene: 19. General study results and limits: Repertoire sampling occurred only after the peak T cell response. Compared with day 0, the breadth and depth of the Spike-specific TCR repertoire rose significantly after two doses of AZD1222. Most donors were white British, females outnumbered males, and clonal diversity was possibly underestimated.

Only in-frame clones appear in the TCRdb table, and some are missing; sequencing was by immunoSEQ multiplex PCR. The data show fewer than 150,000 clones, around 87% seen once. The receptor comes from an adult in good health. This chain joins TRBV11-2 and TRBJ2-5, with TRBD2 identical over 10 bases. The specimen comprised peripheral blood, sampled on day 0 of AZD1222 vaccination. CDR3 protein: CASSSGTSVSMARRETQYF. The CDR3 bases are TGTGCCAGCAGCTCCGGGACTAGCGTTTCGATGGCAAGACGGGAGACCCAGTACTTC.